This T cell receptor (beta chain) was sequenced in a study of CD8+CD57+ T cells in acquired aplastic anemia. The ends lost 3 bases at V and 1 base at J; junction bases unmatched: 10. Germline V gives CDR1 LGHNA, CDR2 YNFKEQ. The CDR3 runs to 17 residues. It was genomic DNA that served as the template for profiling TCR beta VDJ and CDR3. TCRdb redid the calling of the reads with MiXCR, one entry per CDR3 protein. The table has 150,000 to 200,000 distinct CDR3 sequences, approximately 46% seen once. This clonotype has a count of ten or more. The origin of this receptor is a human donor in good health. Sequencing was carried out using sorted CD4+, CD8+, or CD8+CD57+ T cells (not recorded which) from PBMCs. V is TRBV4-2 and J is TRBJ2-7, with TRBD2 matching 9 bases. As DNA, the CDR3 is TGTGCCAGCAGCCAGGTTAATAGCGGGAGCACGTCCTACGAGCAGTACTTC. Amino acids: CASSQVNSGSTSYEQYF.